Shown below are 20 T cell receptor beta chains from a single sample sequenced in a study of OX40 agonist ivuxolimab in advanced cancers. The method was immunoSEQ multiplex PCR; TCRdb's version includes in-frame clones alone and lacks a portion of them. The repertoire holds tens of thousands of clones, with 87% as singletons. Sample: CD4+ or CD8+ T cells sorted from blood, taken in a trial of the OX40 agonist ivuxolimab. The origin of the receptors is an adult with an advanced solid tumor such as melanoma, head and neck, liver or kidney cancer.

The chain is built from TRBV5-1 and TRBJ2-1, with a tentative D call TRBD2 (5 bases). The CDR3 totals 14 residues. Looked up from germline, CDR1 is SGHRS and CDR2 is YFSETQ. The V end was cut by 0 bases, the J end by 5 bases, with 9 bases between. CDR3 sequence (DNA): TGCGCCAGCAGCTTGGGAGGGTCCGACAATGAGCAGTTCTTC. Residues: CASSLGGSDNEQFF.

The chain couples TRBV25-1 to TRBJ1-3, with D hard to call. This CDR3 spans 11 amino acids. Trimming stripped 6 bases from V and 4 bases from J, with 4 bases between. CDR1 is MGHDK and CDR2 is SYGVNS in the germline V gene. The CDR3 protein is CASRNGNTIYF. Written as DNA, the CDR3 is TGTGCCAGCAGGAACGGAAACACCATATATTTT.

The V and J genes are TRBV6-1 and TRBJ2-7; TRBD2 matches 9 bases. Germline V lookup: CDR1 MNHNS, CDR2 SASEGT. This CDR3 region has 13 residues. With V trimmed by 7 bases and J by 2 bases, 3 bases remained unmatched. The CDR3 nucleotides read TGTGCCAGCAAGACTAGCGGAACCTACGAGCAGTACTTC. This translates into CASKTSGTYEQYF.

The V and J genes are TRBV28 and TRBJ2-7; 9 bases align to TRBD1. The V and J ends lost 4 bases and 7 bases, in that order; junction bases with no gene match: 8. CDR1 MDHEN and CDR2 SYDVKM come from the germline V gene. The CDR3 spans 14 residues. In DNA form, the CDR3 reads TGTGCCAGCAGTTCGGGGACAGGGCCCTTAGAGCAGTACTTC. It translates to CASSSGTGPLEQYF.

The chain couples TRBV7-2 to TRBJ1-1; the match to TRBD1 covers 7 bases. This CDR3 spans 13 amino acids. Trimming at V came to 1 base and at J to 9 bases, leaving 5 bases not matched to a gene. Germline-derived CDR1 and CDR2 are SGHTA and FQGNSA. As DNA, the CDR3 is TGTGCCAGCAGCTTAGTTACAGGGGAGCAAGCTTTCTTT. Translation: CASSLVTGEQAFF.

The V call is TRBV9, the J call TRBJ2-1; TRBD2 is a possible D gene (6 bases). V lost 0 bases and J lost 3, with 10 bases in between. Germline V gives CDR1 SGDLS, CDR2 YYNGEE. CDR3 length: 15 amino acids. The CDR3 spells CASSVVSGFYNEQFF. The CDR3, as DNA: TGTGCCAGCAGCGTAGTTAGCGGTTTCTACAATGAGCAGTTCTTC.

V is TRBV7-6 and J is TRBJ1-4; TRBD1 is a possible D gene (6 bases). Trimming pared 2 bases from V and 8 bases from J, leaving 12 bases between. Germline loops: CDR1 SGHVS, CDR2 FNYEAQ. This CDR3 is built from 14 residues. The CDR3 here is CASSLLGAGEKLFF. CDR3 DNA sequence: TGTGCCAGCAGCTTACTGGGGGCAGGGGAAAAACTGTTTTTT.

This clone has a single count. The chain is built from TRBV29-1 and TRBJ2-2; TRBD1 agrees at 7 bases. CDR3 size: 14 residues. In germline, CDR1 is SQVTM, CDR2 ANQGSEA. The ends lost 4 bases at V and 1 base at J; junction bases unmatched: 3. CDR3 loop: CSVAWDRNTGELFF. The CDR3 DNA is TGCAGCGTTGCGTGGGACAGGAACACCGGGGAGCTGTTTTTT.

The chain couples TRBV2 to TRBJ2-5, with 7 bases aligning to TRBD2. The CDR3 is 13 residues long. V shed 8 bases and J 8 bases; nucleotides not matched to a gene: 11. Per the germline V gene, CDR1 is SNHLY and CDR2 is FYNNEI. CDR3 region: CASRRAREGTQYF. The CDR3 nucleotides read TGTGCCAGCCGTCGTGCTAGGGAGGGCACCCAGTACTTC.

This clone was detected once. CDR3 nucleotide sequence: TGTGCCAGCTCACCCTCAGACTCAGGGGGCTCTCAGCCCCAGCATTTT. Translation: CASSPSDSGGSQPQHF. The gene calls are TRBV18 and TRBJ1-5; TRBD1 aligns across 8 bases. V lost 3 bases to trimming and J lost 6 bases; unmatched junction nucleotides: 10. Germline V gene sequence: CDR1 KGHSH, CDR2 LQKENI. This CDR3 is built from 16 residues. The entire variable domain, with the rest obtained from reference TRBV18 and TRBJ1-5, is as follows: NAGVMQNPRHLVRRRGQEARLRCSPMKGHSHVYWYRQLPEEGLKFMVYLQKENIIDESGMPKERFSAEFPKEGPSILRIQQVVRGDSAAYFCASSPSDSGGSQPQHFGDGTRLSIL.

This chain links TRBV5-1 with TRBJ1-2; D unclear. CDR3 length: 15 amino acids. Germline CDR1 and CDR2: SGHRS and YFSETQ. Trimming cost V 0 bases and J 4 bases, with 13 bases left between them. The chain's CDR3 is CASSLEPALVYGYTF. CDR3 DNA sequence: TGCGCCAGCAGCTTGGAACCGGCCCTAGTCTATGGCTACACCTTC.

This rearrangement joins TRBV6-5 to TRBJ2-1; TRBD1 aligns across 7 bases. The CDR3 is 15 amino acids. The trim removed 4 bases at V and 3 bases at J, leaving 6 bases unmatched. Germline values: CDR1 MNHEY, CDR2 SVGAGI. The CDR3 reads CASSLVSGGYNEQFF. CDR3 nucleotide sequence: TGTGCCAGCAGTTTAGTGTCAGGGGGCTACAATGAGCAGTTCTTC.

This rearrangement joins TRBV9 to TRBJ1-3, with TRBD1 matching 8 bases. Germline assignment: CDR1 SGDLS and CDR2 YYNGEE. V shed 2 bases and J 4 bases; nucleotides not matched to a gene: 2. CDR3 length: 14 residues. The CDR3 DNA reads TGTGCCAGCAGCGTCCGGGACAGGGGAAACACCATATATTTT. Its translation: CASSVRDRGNTIYF.

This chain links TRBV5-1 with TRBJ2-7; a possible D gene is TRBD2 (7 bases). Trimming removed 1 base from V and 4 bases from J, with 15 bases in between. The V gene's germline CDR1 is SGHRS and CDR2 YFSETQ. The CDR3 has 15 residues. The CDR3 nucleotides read TGCGCCAGCAGCTTGTTAGGGGGGGCAGGGTACGAGCAGTACTTC. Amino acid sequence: CASSLLGGAGYEQYF.

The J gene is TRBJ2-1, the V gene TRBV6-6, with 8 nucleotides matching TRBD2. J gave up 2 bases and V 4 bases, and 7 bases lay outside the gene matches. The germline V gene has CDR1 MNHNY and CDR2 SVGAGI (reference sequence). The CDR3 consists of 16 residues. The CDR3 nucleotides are TGTGCCAGCAGTTTCGCCCGGGGGGGCGCCTACAATGAGCAGTTCTTC. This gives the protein CASSFARGGAYNEQFF.

The chain's CDR3 is CASSQDFQGRAGELFF. CDR3 nucleotide sequence: TGCGCCAGCAGCCAAGATTTCCAGGGAAGGGCCGGGGAGCTGTTTTTT. The chain carries TRBV4-1 and TRBJ2-2; possible D gene TRBD1, 5 bases. V dropped 0 bases and J dropped 6 bases, with 14 bases sitting between them. This CDR3 is built from 16 residues. Germline CDR1 and CDR2: MGHRA and YSYEKL.

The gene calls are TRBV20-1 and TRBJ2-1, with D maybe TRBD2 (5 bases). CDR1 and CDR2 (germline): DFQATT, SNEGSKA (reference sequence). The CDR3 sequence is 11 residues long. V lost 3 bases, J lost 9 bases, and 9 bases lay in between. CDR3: CSASLGSEQFF. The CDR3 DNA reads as TGCAGTGCTAGCTTAGGGAGTGAGCAGTTCTTC.

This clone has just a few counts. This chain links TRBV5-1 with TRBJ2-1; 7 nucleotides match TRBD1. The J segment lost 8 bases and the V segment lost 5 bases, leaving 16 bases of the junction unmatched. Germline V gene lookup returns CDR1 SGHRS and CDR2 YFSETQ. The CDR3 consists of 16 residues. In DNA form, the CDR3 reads TGCGCCAGCAGAAGGCGACAGGGCGCACAATCAGATGAGCAGTTCTTC. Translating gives CASRRRQGAQSDEQFF. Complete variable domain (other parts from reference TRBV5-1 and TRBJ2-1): KAGVTQTPRYLIKTRGQQVTLSCSPISGHRSVSWYQQTPGQGLQFLFEYFSETQRNKGNFPGRFSGRQFSNSRSEMNVSTLELGDSALYLCASRRRQGAQSDEQFFGPGTRLTVL.

In nucleotides, the CDR3 is TGCAGCGTCCAAGCGACAGGCACAGATACGCAGTATTTT. It codes for CSVQATGTDTQYF. The V gene is TRBV29-1, the J gene TRBJ2-3; maybe TRBD1 (5 bases). This CDR3 is built from 13 residues. V gave up 6 bases and J gave up 1 base, with 11 bases separating them. Germline V gives CDR1 SQVTM, CDR2 ANQGSEA.

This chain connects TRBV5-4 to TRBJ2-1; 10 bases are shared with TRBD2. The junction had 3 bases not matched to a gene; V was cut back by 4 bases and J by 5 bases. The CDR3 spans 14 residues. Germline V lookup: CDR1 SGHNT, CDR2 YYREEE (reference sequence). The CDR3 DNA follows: TGTGCCAGCAGCCAGCGGGAGGGCCACAATGAGCAGTTCTTC. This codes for CASSQREGHNEQFF.